Presented here are 10 T cell receptor beta chains from one specimen sequenced in a study of T cells in Graves' hyperthyroidism and ophthalmopathy. Researchers amplified the TCR beta CDR3 regions from RNA transcripts. The TCR CDR3 was amplified in a first-round RT-PCR using the HTBI primer set. One entry per CDR3 protein, called by TCRdb with MiXCR from the multiplex PCR reads. Among around 300,000 distinct CDR3 sequences, less than 30% were seen once, and the ten largest hold 25% to 30%. The sample taken for sequencing was blood. Source of these receptors: a man aged 35 to 55 with Graves' hyperthyroidism that later progressed to Graves' ophthalmopathy.

In this sample, this clonotype turned up once. This chain connects TRBV28 to TRBJ1-2; no clear D. The V and J ends lost 6 bases and 3 bases respectively, with 5 bases between them. CDR3 size: 11 residues. Germline CDR1 MDHEN, CDR2 SYDVKM. The CDR3 region is CASRSDYGYTF. The CDR3, as DNA: TGTGCCAGCAGGTCTGACTATGGCTACACCTTC.

This clonotype was counted ten times or more. The rearrangement joins TRBV11-1 to TRBJ1-1, with a weak D call TRBD1 (6 bases). The germline CDR1 and CDR2 sequences are SGHAT and FQDESV (reference sequence). Trimming removed 2 bases from V and 1 base from J, with 14 bases in between. The CDR3 loop spans 16 amino acids. The chain's CDR3 is CASSLNLGGGNTEAFF. In DNA form, the CDR3 reads TGTGCCAGCAGCTTAAATTTAGGGGGAGGGAACACTGAAGCTTTCTTT.

The table lists this clonotype with many counts. V and J are TRBV11-1 and TRBJ1-1; TRBD1 aligns across 7 bases. The germline gives CDR1 SGHAT, CDR2 FQDESV (reference sequence). The J segment lost 3 bases and the V segment lost 5 bases, leaving 12 bases of the junction unmatched. CDR3 length: 16 residues. CDR3 in amino acids: CASSPTLQGLDTEAFF. The DNA for the CDR3 is TGTGCCAGCAGCCCGACCTTACAGGGGTTAGACACTGAAGCTTTCTTT.

This chain links TRBV25-1 with TRBJ2-5; D is unresolved. Germline values: CDR1 MGHDK, CDR2 SYGVNS. Trimming left V 2 bases short and J 6 bases short, with 13 bases between. The CDR3 is 14 amino acids. CDR3 coding DNA: TGTGCCAGCAGTGAAGTGGGTACCAAAAAGACCCAGTACTTC. It yields the protein CASSEVGTKKTQYF. Full variable domain (rest looked up from reference TRBV25-1 and TRBJ2-5): EADIYQTPRYLVIGTGKKITLECSQTMGHDKMYWYQQDPGMELHLIHYSYGVNSTEKGDLSSESTVSRIRTEHFPLTLESARPSHTSQYLCASSEVGTKKTQYFGPGTRLLVL.

This clonotype occurred many times. The gene calls are TRBV5-4 and TRBJ2-7, with no clear D. Germline CDR1 reads SGHNT; CDR2 reads YYREEE (reference sequence). The CDR3 is made up of 14 amino acids. Trimming stripped 1 base from V and 4 bases from J, with 12 bases between. The CDR3 DNA is TGTGCCAGCAGCTTGATTGGTCGCGCTTACGAGCAGTACTTC. Protein: CASSLIGRAYEQYF.

This clonotype was counted at least ten times. The V gene is TRBV24-1, the J gene TRBJ1-2; a weak D match, TRBD1 (6 bases). The germline gives CDR1 KGHDR, CDR2 SFDVKD. This CDR3 has 13 residues. V was shortened by 1 base and J by 8 bases, with 10 bases between the two germline ends. The CDR3 spells CATSDFGTRGYTF. CDR3 nucleotide sequence: TGTGCCACCAGTGATTTTGGGACACGGGGCTACACCTTC.

This clonotype was counted ten times or more. The chain combines TRBV20-1 with TRBJ2-7; 8 bases match TRBD1. The CDR3 runs 13 residues. Germline assignment: CDR1 DFQATT and CDR2 SNEGSKA (reference sequence). The V and J ends lost 6 bases and 4 bases, in that order; junction bases with no gene match: 8. Here the CDR3 DNA reads TGCAGTGCCATCCGGGACAGGCTTTACGAGCAGTACTTC. Amino acid sequence: CSAIRDRLYEQYF.

This clonotype was recorded at least ten times. The rearrangement joins TRBV15 to TRBJ1-1; 8 positions agree with TRBD1. The CDR3 is made up of 17 amino acids. The J segment lost 4 bases and the V segment lost 3 bases, leaving 13 bases of the junction unmatched. The germline V gene encodes CDR1 LNHNV and CDR2 YYDKDF (reference sequence). The CDR3 DNA follows: TGTGCCACCAGCAGCGGGACAGGTTCGTATCGAGGCACTGAAGCTTTCTTT. Translation: CATSSGTGSYRGTEAFF. Full variable domain (rest looked up from reference TRBV15 and TRBJ1-1): DAMVIQNPRYQVTQFGKPVTLSCSQTLNHNVMYWYQQKSSQAPKLLFHYYDKDFNNEADTPDNFQSRRPNTSFCFLDIRSPGLGDTAMYLCATSSGTGSYRGTEAFFGQGTRLTVV.

This clonotype was counted ten times or more. This chain uses TRBV6-2 or TRBV6-3 with TRBJ2-7, with 8 bases that match TRBD2. This CDR3 spans 15 amino acids. Germline-derived CDR1 and CDR2 are MNHEY and SVGEGT. Trimming at V came to 2 bases and at J to 6 bases, leaving 9 bases not matched to a gene. The CDR3 region has the DNA TGTGCCAGCAGTTACGGCCCCGGGGGGGGAATCGAGCAGTACTTC. Translated: CASSYGPGGGIEQYF.

The table lists this clonotype with many counts. This sequence joins TRBV6-1 and TRBJ2-2; D possibly corresponds to TRBD2 (7 bases). The CDR3 spans 17 residues. V was trimmed by 3 bases and J by 2 bases, leaving 16 bases between them. Germline CDR1 MNHNS, CDR2 SASEGT. CDR3 sequence: CASSEMGGASNTGELFF. The CDR3 nucleotides read TGTGCCAGCAGTGAGATGGGGGGGGCTTCCAACACCGGGGAGCTGTTTTTT.